This T cell receptor beta chain was sequenced in a study of early T cells in non-severe SARS-CoV-2 infection. About the research overall: Unsorted whole-blood RNA was sequenced in bulk, leaving chains unpaired. Study-wide points: Anti-spike CD8 responses were favored in VDJdb matching, and private and CD4 specificities were missed.

Attachment of unique molecular identifiers was made to individual cDNA molecules. One entry per CDR3 protein results from TCRdb running MiXCR on the 5' RACE reads. The table has under 60,000 distinct CDR3 sequences, 13% seen once. In its sample, this clonotype was seen many times. Its antigen is unknown. The CDR3 sequence is 15 residues long. Per the germline V gene, CDR1 is SGHNT and CDR2 is YYREEE (reference sequence). V was pared by 0 bases and J by 3 bases, with 0 bases of the junction left unmatched. The sample comprised whole blood. The genes are TRBV5-4 and TRBJ2-2; 9 nucleotides align to TRBD2. This clonotype originated in an adult who was a healthcare worker with PCR-confirmed SARS-CoV-2 infection or an uninfected control (not recorded which). CDR3 protein: CASSLGTSDTGELFF. CDR3 sequence (DNA): TGTGCCAGCAGCTTGGGGACTAGCGACACCGGGGAGCTGTTTTTT.